A selection of T cell receptor beta chains follows, all from one sample in a study of sequential checkpoint blockade in melanoma. Libraries were prepared by immunoSEQ multiplex PCR; TCRdb keeps only in-frame clonotypes and omits some of them. The sample includes over 10,000 clones, less than 70% of them seen just once. Material: CD8+ T cells sorted from blood (inferred from file names), obtained from a patient given nivolumab and ipilimumab in sequence. Source of these receptors: a human donor with melanoma. Both conserved end residues are part of each CDR3. D genes are given only for firm matches. Not all rows give a size; the values are once, few, many and, for expanded clones, a class.

j_call,d_call,v_call,clone_size,cdr3_nt,cdr3_aa
TRBJ2-1,TRBD2,TRBV28,NA,TGTGCCAGCAGTTTTGAACTAGCGGGTGACAATGAGCAGTTCTTC,CASSFELAGDNEQFF
TRBJ2-3,TRBD2,TRBV7-9,NA,TGTGCCAGCAGCCCGGGACTAGCGGAAGATACGCAGTATTTT,CASSPGLAEDTQYF
TRBJ2-6,NA,TRBV5-1,few,TGCGCCAGCAGCGTCTACTCTGGGGCCAACGTCCTGACTTTC,CASSVYSGANVLTF
TRBJ2-2,NA,TRBV28,NA,TGTGCCAGCAGTCCCCCTACGGACATGGTTTCCGGGGAGCTGTTTTTT,CASSPPTDMVSGELFF
TRBJ2-5,TRBD1,TRBV5-1,few,TGCGCCAGCAGCTACTCCGGGACAGGGGGACAAGAGACCCAGTACTTC,CASSYSGTGGQETQYF
TRBJ2-1,TRBD2,TRBV6-5,NA,TGTGCCAGCAGTTACGGCGGGGGTTACAATGAGCAGTTCTTC,CASSYGGGYNEQFF
TRBJ2-1,TRBD2,TRBV15,NA,TGTGCCACCAGCAGAGAAGGACTAGCGGGAGTTATCAATGAGCAGTTCTTC,CATSREGLAGVINEQFF
TRBJ1-2,NA,TRBV7-9,NA,TGTGCCAGCAGTTCGGGTCTTTATGGCTACACCTTC,CASSSGLYGYTF
TRBJ1-4,NA,TRBV28,few,TGTGCCAGCAGTCACAGGACAAGTAGTGAAAAACTGTTTTTT,CASSHRTSSEKLFF
TRBJ2-1,TRBD2,TRBV5-4,NA,TGTGCCAGCAGCTTAAATAGCGGGGGCGATTACAATGAGCAGTTCTTC,CASSLNSGGDYNEQFF
TRBJ1-1,NA,TRBV27,NA,TGTGCCAGCAGTCAATACATGGAGGGCACTGAAGCTTTCTTT,CASSQYMEGTEAFF
TRBJ1-2,NA,TRBV27,once,TGTGCCAGCAGTTTATCGAGCCATTTTAACTATGGCTACACCTTC,CASSLSSHFNYGYTF
TRBJ2-7,TRBD2,TRBV11-1,NA,TGTGCCAGCAGCTTATCGGGGGGCTACGAGCAGTACTTC,CASSLSGGYEQYF
TRBJ2-7,NA,TRBV7-9,NA,TGTGCCAGCAGCTCTGGACTACAGCAGTACTTC,CASSSGLQQYF
TRBJ1-2,TRBD1,TRBV7-2,few,TGTGCCAGCAGCCTCGGGGACAGGGGGAACTATGGCTACACCTTC,CASSLGDRGNYGYTF
TRBJ2-7,TRBD1,TRBV4-2,few,TGTGCCAGCAGCCAAGACGAAGACAGGGCCTACGAGCAGTACTTC,CASSQDEDRAYEQYF
TRBJ1-5,TRBD1,TRBV6-1,NA,TGTGCCAGCGGGCAGGGGGCGAGCAATCAGCCCCAGCATTTT,CASGQGASNQPQHF
TRBJ1-4,NA,TRBV6-6,NA,TGTGCCAGCAGGCCCCAGGGTAATGAAAAACTGTTTTTT,CASRPQGNEKLFF
TRBJ2-1,NA,TRBV28,NA,TGTGCCAGCAGTTTAAGGGCCCGAGGGAATGAGCAGTTCTTC,CASSLRARGNEQFF
TRBJ2-3,NA,TRBV9,few,TGTGCCAGCAGCGCCCTTCCGGGTGACTACACAGATACGCAGTATTTT,CASSALPGDYTDTQYF
TRBJ1-1,TRBD1,TRBV7-6,NA,TGTGCCAGCAGCCCCGGACAGGTGAACACTGAAGCTTTCTTT,CASSPGQVNTEAFF
TRBJ1-1,TRBD1,TRBV27,few,TGTGCCAGCAGTTGGGGACAGGGGCGGTACACTGAAGCTTTCTTT,CASSWGQGRYTEAFF
TRBJ2-1,TRBD2,TRBV15,few,TGTGCCACCAGCAGAGATAGCCTAGCGGCTAACAATGAGCAGTTCTTC,CATSRDSLAANNEQFF
TRBJ2-2,NA,TRBV6-4,NA,TGTGCCAGCAGTGAAGGGGATACCGGGGAGCTGTTTTTT,CASSEGDTGELFF
TRBJ2-1,NA,TRBV4-3,once,TGCGCCAGCAGCCAAGATTCAGGGGCCTACAATGAGCAGTTCTTC,CASSQDSGAYNEQFF
TRBJ2-7,TRBD2,TRBV4-1,NA,TGCGCCAGCAGCCAAGGGGCGGGGGGCCTCTACGAGCAGTACTTC,CASSQGAGGLYEQYF
TRBJ2-2,NA,TRBV7-9,NA,TGTGCCAGCAGCTTAGGGGCGACCGGGGAGCTGTTTTTT,CASSLGATGELFF
TRBJ2-7,NA,TRBV5-5,once,TGTGCCAGCAGCTTGGCGGACAGCCCCGAGCAGTACTTC,CASSLADSPEQYF
TRBJ2-7,NA,TRBV6-5,NA,TGTGCCAGCAGTTACTCGAACAGGGAACCTCAGTACGAGCAGTACTTC,CASSYSNREPQYEQYF
TRBJ1-1,NA,TRBV9,medium-sized,TGTGCCAGCAGCGTAAAGGTGTCGGGGAAAGACACTGAAGCTTTCTTT,CASSVKVSGKDTEAFF
TRBJ2-7,TRBD2,TRBV4-1,few,TGCGCCAGCAGCCTCACTAGCGGGGACTCCTACGAGCAGTACTTC,CASSLTSGDSYEQYF
TRBJ2-2,TRBD2,TRBV4-2,few,TGTGCCAGCAGCCAAGGGGGACTAGCGAACACCGGGGAGCTGTTTTTT,CASSQGGLANTGELFF
TRBJ2-3,TRBD2,TRBV30,NA,TGTGCCTGGAGCCGCGCGGCCCCCGATCGTCTAGCGGACACAGATACGCAGTATTTT,CAWSRAAPDRLADTDTQYF
TRBJ2-3,TRBD2,TRBV9,NA,TGTGCCAGCAGCGGAGCTAGCGGGCCCACAGATACGCAGTATTTT,CASSGASGPTDTQYF
TRBJ2-1,TRBD2,TRBV7-9,NA,TGTGCCAGCACCGCCCTAGCGGGGCCCTACAATGAGCAGTTCTTC,CASTALAGPYNEQFF
TRBJ1-5,NA,TRBV5-4,NA,TGTGCCAGCAGCCAAGAGTTAAATCAGCCCCAGCATTTT,CASSQELNQPQHF